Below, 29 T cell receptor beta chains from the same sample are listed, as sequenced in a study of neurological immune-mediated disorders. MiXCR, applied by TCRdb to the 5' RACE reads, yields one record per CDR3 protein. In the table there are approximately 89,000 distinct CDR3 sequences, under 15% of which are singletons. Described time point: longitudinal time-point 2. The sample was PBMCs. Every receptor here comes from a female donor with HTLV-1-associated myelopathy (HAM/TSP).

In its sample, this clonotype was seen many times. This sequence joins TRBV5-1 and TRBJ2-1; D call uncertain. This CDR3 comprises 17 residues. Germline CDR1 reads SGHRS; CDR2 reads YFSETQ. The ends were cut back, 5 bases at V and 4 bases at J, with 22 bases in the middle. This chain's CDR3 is CASSSTGPPALYNEQFF. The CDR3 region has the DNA TGCGCCAGCAGTTCCACCGGCCCCCCGGCGTTATACAATGAGCAGTTCTTC.

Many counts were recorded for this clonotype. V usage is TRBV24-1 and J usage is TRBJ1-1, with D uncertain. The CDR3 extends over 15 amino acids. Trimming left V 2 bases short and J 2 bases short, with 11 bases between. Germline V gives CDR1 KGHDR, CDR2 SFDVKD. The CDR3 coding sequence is TGTGCCACCAGTGATTCAGGCTCAGGAAACACTGAAGCTTTCTTT. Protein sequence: CATSDSGSGNTEAFF.

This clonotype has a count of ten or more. The CDR3 here is CASSQGLAGETFF. The DNA of the CDR3 is TGCGCCAGCAGCCAGGGACTAGCGGGGGAAACGTTCTTC. V gene TRBV5-1 combines with J gene TRBJ2-1; TRBD2 aligns across 14 bases. Looked up from germline, CDR1 is SGHRS and CDR2 is YFSETQ. After removal of 4 bases from V and 15 bases from J, the junction contained 6 bases not matched to a gene. This CDR3 is 13 amino acids long.

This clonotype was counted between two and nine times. Here the CDR3 reads CASSLLGGGLNTEAFF. In DNA form, the CDR3 reads TGTGCCAGCAGCTTATTAGGGGGGGGCCTGAACACTGAAGCTTTCTTT. The V gene is TRBV7-3, the J gene TRBJ1-1, with a possible D match to TRBD1 (6 bases). The germline V gene has CDR1 SGHTA and CDR2 FQGTGA. The CDR3 extends over 16 amino acids. V gave up 2 bases and J gave up 0 bases, with 13 bases separating them.

The DNA for the CDR3 is TGTGCCAGCAGCTTGGTGGGTTACGAGCAGTTCTTC. The encoded protein is CASSLVGYEQFF. The chain has TRBV5-6 and TRBJ2-1; D unclear. Germline CDR1 is SGHDT and CDR2 is YYEEEE. The CDR3 is 12 residues long. V was shortened by 0 bases and J by 10 bases, with 8 bases between the two germline ends.

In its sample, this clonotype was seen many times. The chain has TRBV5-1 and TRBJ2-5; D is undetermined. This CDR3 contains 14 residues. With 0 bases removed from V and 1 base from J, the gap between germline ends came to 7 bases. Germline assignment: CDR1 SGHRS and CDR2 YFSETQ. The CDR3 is CASSLVIAQETQYF. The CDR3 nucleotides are TGCGCCAGCAGCTTGGTTATAGCCCAAGAGACCCAGTACTTC.

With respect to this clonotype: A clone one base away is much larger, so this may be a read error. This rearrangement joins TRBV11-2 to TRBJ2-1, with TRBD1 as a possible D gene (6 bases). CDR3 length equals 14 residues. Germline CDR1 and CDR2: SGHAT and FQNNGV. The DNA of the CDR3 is TGTGCCAACAGCACACGAACGAGGGGGAATGAGCAGTTCTTC. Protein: CANSTRTRGNEQFF.

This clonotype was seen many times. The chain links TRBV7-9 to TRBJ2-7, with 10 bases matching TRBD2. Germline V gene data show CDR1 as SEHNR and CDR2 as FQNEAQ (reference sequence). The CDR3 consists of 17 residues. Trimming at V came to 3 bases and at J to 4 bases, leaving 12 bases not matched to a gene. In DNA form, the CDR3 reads TGTGCCAGCAGCTTCCTAGCGGGGGCCTCAACAGGGTACGAGCAGTACTTC. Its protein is CASSFLAGASTGYEQYF.

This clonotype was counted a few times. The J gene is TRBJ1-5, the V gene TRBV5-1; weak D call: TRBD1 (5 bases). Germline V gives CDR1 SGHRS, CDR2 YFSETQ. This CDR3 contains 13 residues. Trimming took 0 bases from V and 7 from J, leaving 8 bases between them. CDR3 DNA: TGCGCCAGCAGCTTGGGTAGGGACCAGCCCCAGCATTTT. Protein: CASSLGRDQPQHF.

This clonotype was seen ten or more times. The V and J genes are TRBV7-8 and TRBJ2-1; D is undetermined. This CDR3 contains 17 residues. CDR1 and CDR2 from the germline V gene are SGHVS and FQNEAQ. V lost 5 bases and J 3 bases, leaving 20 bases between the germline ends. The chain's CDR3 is CASSMRSTASRYNEQFF. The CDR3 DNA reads TGTGCCAGCAGCATGAGGTCCACGGCCTCTCGCTACAATGAGCAGTTCTTC.

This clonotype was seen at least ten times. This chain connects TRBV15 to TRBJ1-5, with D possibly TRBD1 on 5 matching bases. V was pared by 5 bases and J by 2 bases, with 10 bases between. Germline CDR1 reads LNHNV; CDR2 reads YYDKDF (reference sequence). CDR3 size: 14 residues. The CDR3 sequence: CATSAGGGNQPQHF. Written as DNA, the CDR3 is TGTGCCACCAGCGCGGGGGGAGGCAATCAGCCCCAGCATTTT.

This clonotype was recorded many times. The CDR3 DNA is TGTGCCAGCAGTTTAAAGCGTAGCTACGAGCAGTACTTC. Protein: CASSLKRSYEQYF. The V gene is TRBV27, the J gene TRBJ2-7; D ambiguous. CDR1 MNHEY and CDR2 SMNVEV come from the germline V gene (reference sequence). The CDR3 runs 13 residues. The V end lost 2 bases, the J end lost 3 bases, and 8 bases lay between the germline ends.

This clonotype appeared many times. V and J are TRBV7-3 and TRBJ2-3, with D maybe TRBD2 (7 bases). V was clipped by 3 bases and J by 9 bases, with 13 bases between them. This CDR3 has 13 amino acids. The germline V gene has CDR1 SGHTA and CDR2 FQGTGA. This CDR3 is CASSFEGGGTQYF. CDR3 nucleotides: TGTGCCAGCAGCTTCGAGGGGGGGGGCACGCAGTATTTT.

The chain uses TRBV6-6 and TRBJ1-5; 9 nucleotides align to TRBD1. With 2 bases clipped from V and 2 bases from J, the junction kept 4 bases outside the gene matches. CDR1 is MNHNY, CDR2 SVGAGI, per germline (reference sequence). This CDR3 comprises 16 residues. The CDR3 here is CASSYEGQGRNQPQHF. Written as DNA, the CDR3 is TGTGCCAGCAGTTACGAAGGACAGGGGCGCAATCAGCCCCAGCATTTT.

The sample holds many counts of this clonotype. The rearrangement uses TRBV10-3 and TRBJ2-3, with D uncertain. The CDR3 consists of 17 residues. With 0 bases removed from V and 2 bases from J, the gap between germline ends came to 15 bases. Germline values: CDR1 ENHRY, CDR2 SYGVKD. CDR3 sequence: CAISESSGPLSTDTQYF. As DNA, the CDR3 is TGTGCCATCAGTGAGTCAAGTGGACCTCTGTCCACAGATACGCAGTATTTT.

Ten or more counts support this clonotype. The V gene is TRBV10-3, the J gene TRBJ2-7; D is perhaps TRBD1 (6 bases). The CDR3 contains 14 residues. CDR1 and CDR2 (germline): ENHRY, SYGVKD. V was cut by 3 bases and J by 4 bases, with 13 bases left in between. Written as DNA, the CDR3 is TGTGCCATCAGTGAAGGGAGCCAGGGGTACGAGCAGTACTTC. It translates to CAISEGSQGYEQYF.

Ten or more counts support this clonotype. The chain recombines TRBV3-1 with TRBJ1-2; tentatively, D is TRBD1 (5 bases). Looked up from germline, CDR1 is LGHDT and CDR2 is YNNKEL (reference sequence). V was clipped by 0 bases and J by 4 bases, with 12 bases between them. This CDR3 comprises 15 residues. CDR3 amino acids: CASSQDGGRSYGYTF. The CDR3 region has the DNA TGTGCCAGCAGCCAAGATGGGGGGAGAAGCTATGGCTACACCTTC.

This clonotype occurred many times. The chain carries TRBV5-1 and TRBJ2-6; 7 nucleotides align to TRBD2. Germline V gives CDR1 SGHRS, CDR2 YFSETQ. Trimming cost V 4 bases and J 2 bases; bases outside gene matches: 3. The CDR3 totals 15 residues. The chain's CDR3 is CASSVGGTGANVLTF. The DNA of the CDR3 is TGCGCCAGCAGCGTGGGAGGGACTGGGGCCAACGTCCTGACTTTC.

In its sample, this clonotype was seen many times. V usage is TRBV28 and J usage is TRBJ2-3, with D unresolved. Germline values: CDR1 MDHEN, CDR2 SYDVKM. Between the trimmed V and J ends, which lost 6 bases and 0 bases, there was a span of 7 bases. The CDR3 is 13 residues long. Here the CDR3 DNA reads TGTGCCAGCAGGGCCCGCAGCACAGATACGCAGTATTTT. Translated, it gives CASRARSTDTQYF.

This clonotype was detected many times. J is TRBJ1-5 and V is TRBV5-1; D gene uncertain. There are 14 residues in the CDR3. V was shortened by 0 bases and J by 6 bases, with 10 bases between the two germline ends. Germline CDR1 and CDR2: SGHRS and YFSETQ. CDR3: CASSLDSSFQPQHF. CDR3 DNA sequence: TGCGCCAGCAGCTTGGACAGTTCGTTTCAGCCCCAGCATTTT.

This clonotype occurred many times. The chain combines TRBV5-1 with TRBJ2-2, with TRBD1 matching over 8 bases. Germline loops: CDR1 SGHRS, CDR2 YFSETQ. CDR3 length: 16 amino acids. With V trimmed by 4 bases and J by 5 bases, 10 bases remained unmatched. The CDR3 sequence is CASSVGTGVWTGELFF. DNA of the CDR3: TGCGCCAGCAGCGTCGGGACAGGTGTTTGGACCGGGGAGCTGTTTTTT.

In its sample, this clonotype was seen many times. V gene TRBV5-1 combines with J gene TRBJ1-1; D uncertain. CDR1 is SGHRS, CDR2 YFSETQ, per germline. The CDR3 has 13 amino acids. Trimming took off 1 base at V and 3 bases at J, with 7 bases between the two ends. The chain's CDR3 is CASSLTDYTEAFF. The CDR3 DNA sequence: TGCGCCAGCAGCTTGACGGATTACACTGAAGCTTTCTTT.

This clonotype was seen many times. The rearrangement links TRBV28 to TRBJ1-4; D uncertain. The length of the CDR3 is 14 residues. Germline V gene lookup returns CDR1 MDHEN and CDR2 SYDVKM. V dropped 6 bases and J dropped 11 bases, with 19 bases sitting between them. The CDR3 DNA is TGTGCCAGCAGCCCTACATCGGGCGCCGCCAAACTGTTTTTT. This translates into CASSPTSGAAKLFF.

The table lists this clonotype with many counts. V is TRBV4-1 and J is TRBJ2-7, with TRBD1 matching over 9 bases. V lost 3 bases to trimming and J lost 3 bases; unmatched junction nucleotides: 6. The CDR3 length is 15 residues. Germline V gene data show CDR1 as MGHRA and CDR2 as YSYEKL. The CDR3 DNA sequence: TGCGCCAGCAGCCAGCCGGGACAGGGAATCTACGAGCAGTACTTC. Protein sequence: CASSQPGQGIYEQYF.

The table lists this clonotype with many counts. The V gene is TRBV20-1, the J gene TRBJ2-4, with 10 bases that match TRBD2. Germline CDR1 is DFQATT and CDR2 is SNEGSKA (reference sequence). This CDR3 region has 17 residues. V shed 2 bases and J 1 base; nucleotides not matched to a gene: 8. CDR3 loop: CSARSLLAGWAKNIQYF. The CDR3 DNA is TGCAGTGCTAGATCCTTACTAGCGGGGTGGGCCAAAAACATTCAGTACTTC.

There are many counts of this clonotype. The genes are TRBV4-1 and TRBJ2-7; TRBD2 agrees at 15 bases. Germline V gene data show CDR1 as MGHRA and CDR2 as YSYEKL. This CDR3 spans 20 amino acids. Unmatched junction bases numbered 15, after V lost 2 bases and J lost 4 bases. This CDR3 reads CASSQIGLAGGRIFSYEQYF. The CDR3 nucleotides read TGCGCCAGCAGCCAAATAGGACTAGCGGGGGGGCGAATATTCTCTTACGAGCAGTACTTC.

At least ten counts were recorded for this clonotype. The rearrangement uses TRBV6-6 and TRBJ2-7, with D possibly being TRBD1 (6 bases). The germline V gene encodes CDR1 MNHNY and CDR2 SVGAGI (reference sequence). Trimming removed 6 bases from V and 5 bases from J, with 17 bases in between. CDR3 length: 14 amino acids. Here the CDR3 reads CASRKAQGFHEQYF. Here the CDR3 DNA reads TGTGCCAGCAGGAAGGCACAGGGATTCCACGAGCAGTACTTC.

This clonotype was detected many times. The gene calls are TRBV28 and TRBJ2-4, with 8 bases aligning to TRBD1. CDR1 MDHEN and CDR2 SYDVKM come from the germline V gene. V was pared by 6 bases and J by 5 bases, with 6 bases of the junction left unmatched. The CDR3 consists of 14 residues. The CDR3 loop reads CASRAAGGQNIQYF. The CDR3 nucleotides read TGTGCCAGCAGGGCCGCAGGGGGCCAAAACATTCAGTACTTC.

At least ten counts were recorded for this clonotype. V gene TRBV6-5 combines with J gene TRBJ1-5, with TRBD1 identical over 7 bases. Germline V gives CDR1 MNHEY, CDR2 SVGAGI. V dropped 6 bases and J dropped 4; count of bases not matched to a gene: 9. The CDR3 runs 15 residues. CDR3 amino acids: CASSRQGVPNQPQHF. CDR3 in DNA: TGTGCCAGCAGCCGCCAGGGGGTACCAAATCAGCCCCAGCATTTT.